This T cell receptor beta chain was obtained from a study of shared clonotypes between healthy human individuals. Study in general: The cohort had a couple of women and a few men, ages 18 to 49.

Sequencing used immunoSEQ multiplex PCR; TCRdb keeps in-frame clones, though not all of them. Of about half a million clones listed, around 85% are singletons. Per the germline V gene, CDR1 is SGHVS and CDR2 is FQNEAQ. This CDR3 spans 15 amino acids. V lost 2 bases, J lost 5 bases, and 15 bases lay in between. This chain connects TRBV7-8 to TRBJ2-5; maybe TRBD2 (5 bases). Source material: PBMCs. The clonotype comes from a woman between 40 and 55 years old in good health. Some clones in this sample may be carry-over from other donors' samples. This CDR3 reads CASSLNGEPGETQYF. CDR3 DNA sequence: TGTGCCAGCAGCTTAAACGGCGAGCCGGGGGAGACCCAGTACTTC.